A selection of T cell receptor beta chains follows, all from one sample in a study of type 1 and type 2 diabetes patients. Each CDR3 protein gets one entry after TCRdb re-called the multiplex PCR reads with MiXCR. The sample contains around 300,000 distinct CDR3 sequences, roughly 50% of which appear only once. The material sequenced was peripheral blood mononuclear cells (PBMCs). All receptors derive from a young man with type 2 diabetes. CDR3s include the opening cysteine and the closing phenylalanine or tryptophan. D genes are given only for firm matches. Not all rows give a size; the values are once, few, many and, for expanded clones, a class.

d_gene,j_gene,abundance,v_gene,CDR3aa,CDR3nt
TRBD1,TRBJ1-1,many,TRBV15,CATSSDRAHEAFF,TGTGCCACCAGCAGTGACAGGGCCCATGAAGCTTTCTTT
NA,TRBJ2-7,NA,TRBV4-3,CASSRERGATYEQYF,TGCGCCAGCAGCAGGGAACGGGGGGCCACCTACGAGCAGTACTTC
TRBD1,TRBJ2-5,NA,TRBV14,CASSQDLGQIQETQYF,TGTGCCAGCAGCCAAGACTTGGGACAGATCCAAGAGACCCAGTACTTC
TRBD1,TRBJ2-7,many,TRBV2,CASEPQGVAEQYF,TGTGCCAGCGAACCACAGGGGGTGGCCGAGCAGTACTTC
NA,TRBJ2-2,few,TRBV12-3/TRBV12-4,CASRKQAAGELFF,TGTGCCAGCAGGAAACAGGCGGCCGGGGAGCTGTTTTTT
NA,TRBJ1-2,NA,TRBV4-3,CASSQDLKGGYGYTF,TGCGCCAGCAGCCAAGATTTAAAGGGGGGCTATGGCTACACCTTC
TRBD2,TRBJ2-2,NA,TRBV6-2/TRBV6-3,CASSYGTSANTGELFF,TGTGCCAGCAGTTACGGGACTAGCGCGAACACCGGGGAGCTGTTTTTT
TRBD2,TRBJ2-1,NA,TRBV25-1,CASSAPRTRGDNEQFF,TGTGCCAGCAGTGCCCCCCGGACTAGAGGGGACAATGAGCAGTTCTTC
NA,TRBJ2-1,few,TRBV19,CASSMANGIEQFF,TGTGCCAGTAGTATGGCGAATGGGATTGAGCAGTTCTTC
NA,TRBJ1-2,few,TRBV2,CASSAETGAIGYTF,TGTGCCAGCAGTGCCGAAACCGGGGCTATTGGCTACACCTTC
NA,TRBJ2-7,few,TRBV2,CASSEASYGPHEQYF,TGTGCCAGCAGTGAAGCGTCTTATGGACCCCACGAGCAGTACTTC
NA,TRBJ1-2,NA,TRBV3-1,CASSMDGSRGYTF,TGTGCCAGCAGCATGGACGGGAGTCGTGGCTACACCTTC
NA,TRBJ1-6,few,TRBV19,CASKEIGSPLHF,TGTGCCAGTAAAGAGATAGGTTCACCCCTCCACTTT
NA,TRBJ2-6,NA,TRBV28,CASSLLRGKLTGANVLTF,TGTGCCAGCAGTTTATTAAGGGGGAAACTGACTGGGGCCAACGTCCTGACTTTC
NA,TRBJ2-7,few,TRBV4-1,CASSQGHLTYEQYF,TGCGCCAGCAGCCAAGGACACCTCACCTACGAGCAGTACTTC
NA,TRBJ2-3,NA,TRBV12-3/TRBV12-4,CASSLWTASGTDTQYF,TGTGCCAGCAGTCTATGGACAGCTTCGGGCACAGATACGCAGTATTTT
TRBD2,TRBJ2-1,few,TRBV11-2,CASTTSGVAYNEQFF,TGTGCCAGCACCACAAGCGGGGTGGCCTACAATGAGCAGTTCTTC
NA,TRBJ1-1,NA,TRBV4-2,CASSQESRTEAFF,TGTGCCAGCAGCCAAGAATCCCGGACCGAAGCTTTCTTT
NA,TRBJ2-5,NA,TRBV6-6,CASSEAPGAGSETQYF,TGTGCCAGCAGTGAAGCCCCGGGGGCAGGTAGCGAGACCCAGTACTTC
TRBD1,TRBJ2-5,NA,TRBV19,CAWSGQGEETQYF,TGTGCCTGGAGTGGACAGGGTGAAGAGACCCAGTACTTC
TRBD2,TRBJ2-7,NA,TRBV29-1,CSVGAGPYEQYF,TGCAGCGTTGGAGCGGGGCCCTACGAGCAGTACTTC
NA,TRBJ2-5,NA,TRBV7-2,CASSNTQGPGTQYF,TGTGCCAGCAGTAACACACAGGGTCCTGGGACCCAGTACTTC
TRBD1,TRBJ2-7,NA,TRBV27,CASSLRKQGAQNEQYF,TGTGCCAGCAGTTTAAGGAAACAGGGGGCGCAAAACGAGCAGTACTTC
TRBD2,TRBJ2-5,NA,TRBV19,CASKGGEKETQYF,TGTGCCAGTAAGGGAGGGGAAAAAGAGACCCAGTACTTC
NA,TRBJ2-1,NA,TRBV20-1,CSARDSAGMQQFF,TGCAGTGCTAGAGATTCGGCGGGCATGCAGCAGTTCTTC
NA,TRBJ2-5,few,TRBV7-8,CASSLDRGLKETQYF,TGTGCCAGCAGCTTAGACCGCGGTTTAAAAGAGACCCAGTACTTC
NA,TRBJ1-5,NA,TRBV12-3/TRBV12-4,CASREGVGANQPQHF,TGTGCCAGCCGGGAAGGGGTGGGAGCTAATCAGCCCCAGCATTTT
NA,TRBJ1-2,NA,TRBV6-5,CASTEGRGYTF,TGTGCCAGCACCGAGGGTAGAGGCTACACCTTC
TRBD1,TRBJ1-1,NA,TRBV29-1,CSVLWTGVTEAFF,TGCAGCGTCCTATGGACAGGGGTGACTGAAGCTTTCTTT
NA,TRBJ1-6,NA,TRBV10-1,CASIRREGAPLHF,TGTGCCAGCATCCGCCGGGAAGGGGCACCCCTCCACTTT